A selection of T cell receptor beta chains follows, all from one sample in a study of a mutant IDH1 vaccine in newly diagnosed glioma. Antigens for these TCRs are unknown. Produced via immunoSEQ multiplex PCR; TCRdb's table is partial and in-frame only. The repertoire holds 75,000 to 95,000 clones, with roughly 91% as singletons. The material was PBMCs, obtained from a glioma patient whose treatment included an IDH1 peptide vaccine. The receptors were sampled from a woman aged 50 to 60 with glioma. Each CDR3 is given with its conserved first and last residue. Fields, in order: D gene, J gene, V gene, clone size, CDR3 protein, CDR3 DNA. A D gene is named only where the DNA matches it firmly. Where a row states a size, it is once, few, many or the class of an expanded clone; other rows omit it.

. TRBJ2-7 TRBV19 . CACSEQYF TGTGCCTGTTCGGAGCAGTACTTC
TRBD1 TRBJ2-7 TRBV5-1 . CASSEDRANYEQYF TGCGCCAGCAGCGAGGACAGGGCCAACTACGAGCAGTACTTC
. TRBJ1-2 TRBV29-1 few CSVEDRGNSNYGYTF TGCAGCGTTGAAGATCGAGGCAACTCTAACTATGGCTACACCTTC
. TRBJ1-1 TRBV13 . CASSPRGGEAFF TGTGCCAGCAGCCCCAGGGGAGGAGAAGCTTTCTTT
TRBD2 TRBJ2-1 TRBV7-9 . CASSFIRSGNSYNEQFF TGTGCCAGCAGCTTTATACGGAGCGGGAACTCGTACAATGAGCAGTTCTTC
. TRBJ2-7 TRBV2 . CASSQDRPYEQYF TGTGCCAGCAGTCAAGACAGGCCCTACGAGCAGTACTTC
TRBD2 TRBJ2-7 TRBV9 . CASSVVGTSPSYEQYF TGTGCCAGCAGCGTAGTAGGGACTAGCCCAAGTTACGAGCAGTACTTC
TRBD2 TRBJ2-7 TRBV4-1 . CASSQGLTSGRIEQYF TGCGCCAGCAGCCAAGGGTTAACTAGCGGGAGAATCGAGCAGTACTTC
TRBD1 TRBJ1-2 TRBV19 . CASSTGTVRNYGYTF TGTGCCAGTAGTACCGGGACAGTAAGAAACTATGGCTACACCTTC
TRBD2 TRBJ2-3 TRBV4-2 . CASSQGATSGSYGRTDTQYF TGTGCCAGCAGCCAAGGAGCCACTAGCGGGTCCTACGGCAGGACAGATACGCAGTATTTT
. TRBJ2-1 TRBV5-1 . CASSLGTEQFF TGCGCCAGCAGTCTCGGGACTGAGCAGTTCTTC
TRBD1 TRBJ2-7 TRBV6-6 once CASSYDRGSYEQYF TGTGCCAGCAGTTACGACAGGGGATCCTACGAGCAGTACTTC
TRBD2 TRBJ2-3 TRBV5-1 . CASSLPGLAGADTQYF TGCGCCAGCAGCTTGCCGGGACTAGCGGGAGCAGATACGCAGTATTTT
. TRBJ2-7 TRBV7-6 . CASSSRQAGEQYF TGTGCCAGCAGCTCTAGACAGGCCGGCGAGCAGTACTTC
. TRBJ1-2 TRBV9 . CASSATGKPNYGYTF TGTGCCAGCAGCGCAACAGGGAAACCTAACTATGGCTACACCTTC
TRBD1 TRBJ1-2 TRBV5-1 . CASSFGTAISLGGYTF TGCGCCAGCAGCTTCGGGACAGCCATATCACTGGGGGGCTACACCTTC
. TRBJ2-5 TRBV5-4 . CASSRNQETQYF TGTGCCAGCAGCCGGAACCAAGAGACCCAGTACTTC
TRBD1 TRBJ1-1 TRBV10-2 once CASWTGTGGNTEAFF TGCGCCAGCTGGACCGGGACAGGGGGTAACACTGAAGCTTTCTTT
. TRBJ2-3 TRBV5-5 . CASSFEGNTDTQYF TGTGCCAGCAGCTTTGAAGGGAACACAGATACGCAGTATTTT
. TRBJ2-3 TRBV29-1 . CSAFPSRGRYTDTQYF TGCAGCGCGTTCCCCTCACGTGGGCGTTACACAGATACGCAGTATTTT
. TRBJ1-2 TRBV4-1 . CASSQQGLDYGYTF TGCGCCAGCAGCCAACAGGGTTTGGACTATGGCTACACCTTC
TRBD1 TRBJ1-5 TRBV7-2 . CASSRQGALGQPQHF TGTGCCAGCAGCAGACAGGGGGCATTGGGTCAGCCCCAGCATTTT
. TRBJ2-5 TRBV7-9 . CASSFFTGEAAQYF TGTGCCAGCAGCTTTTTTACAGGGGAGGCGGCCCAGTACTTC
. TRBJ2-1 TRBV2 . CASSEGVSPYNEQFF TGTGCCAGCAGTGAAGGGGTCTCGCCATACAATGAGCAGTTCTTC
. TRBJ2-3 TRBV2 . CASSEGQYTDTQYF TGTGCCAGCAGTGAAGGACAGTACACAGATACGCAGTATTTT
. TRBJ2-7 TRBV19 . CASSPWGNSYEQYF TGTGCCAGTAGCCCCTGGGGGAACTCCTACGAGCAGTACTTC
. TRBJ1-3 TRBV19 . CASSIPAWLGNTIYF TGTGCCAGTAGTATCCCCGCTTGGCTTGGGAACACCATATATTTT
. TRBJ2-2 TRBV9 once CASSVVWGNTGELFF TGTGCCAGCAGCGTAGTGTGGGGGAACACCGGGGAGCTGTTTTTT
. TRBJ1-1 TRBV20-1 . CSAPGNTEAFF TGCAGTGCTCCGGGGAACACTGAAGCTTTCTTT
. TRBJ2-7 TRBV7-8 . CASSWVQGSYEQYF TGTGCCAGCAGCTGGGTACAGGGATCCTACGAGCAGTACTTC
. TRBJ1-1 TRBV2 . CASRVQGNTEAFF TGTGCCAGCAGGGTACAGGGGAACACTGAAGCTTTCTTT
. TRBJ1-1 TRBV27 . CASSSTPAGVTEAFF TGTGCCAGCAGTTCCACCCCGGCAGGGGTCACTGAAGCTTTCTTT
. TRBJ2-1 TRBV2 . CASSKGEWYEQFF TGTGCCAGCAGTAAGGGCGAATGGTATGAGCAGTTCTTC
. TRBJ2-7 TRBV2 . CATTGTAREQYF TGTGCCACCACAGGGACCGCTAGGGAGCAGTACTTC
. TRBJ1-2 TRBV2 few CASSEIGELDGYTF TGTGCCAGCAGTGAAATCGGTGAGCTAGATGGCTACACCTTC
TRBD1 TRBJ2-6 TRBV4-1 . CASSQADRGGSGANVLTF TGCGCCAGCAGCCAAGCTGACAGGGGAGGCTCTGGGGCCAACGTCCTGACTTTC
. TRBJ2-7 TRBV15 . CATSRGVGVSYEQYF TGTGCCACCAGCAGGGGCGTAGGGGTATCCTACGAGCAGTACTTC
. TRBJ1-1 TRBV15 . CATSRDILIMNTEAFF TGTGCCACCAGCAGGGACATACTAATAATGAACACTGAAGCTTTCTTT
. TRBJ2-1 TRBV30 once CAWSALTALLHNEQFF TGTGCCTGGAGTGCCCTGACAGCTCTACTTCACAATGAGCAGTTCTTC
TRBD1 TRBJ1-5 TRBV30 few CAWSRQQGESPQHF TGTGCCTGGAGTCGGCAGCAGGGGGAGTCGCCCCAGCATTTT
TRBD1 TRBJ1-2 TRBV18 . CASSPPGQSVYGYTF TGTGCCAGCTCACCACCGGGACAGAGCGTCTATGGCTACACCTTC
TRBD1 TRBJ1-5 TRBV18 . CASSGTGDQPQHF TGTGCCAGCTCAGGGACAGGAGATCAGCCCCAGCATTTT
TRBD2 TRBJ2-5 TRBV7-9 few CASSSRTSGYKETQYF TGTGCCAGCAGCAGTCGGACTAGCGGGTATAAAGAGACCCAGTACTTC
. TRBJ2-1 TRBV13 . CASSLLTSLSGGNEQFF TGTGCCAGCAGCCTCCTTACTAGCCTCTCAGGGGGCAATGAGCAGTTCTTC
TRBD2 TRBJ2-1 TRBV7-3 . CASSPRAGVGISNEQFF TGTGCCAGCAGCCCACGGGCGGGAGTTGGAATTAGCAATGAGCAGTTCTTC
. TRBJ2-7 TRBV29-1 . CSVVAWGPYEQYF TGCAGCGTTGTCGCGTGGGGCCCCTACGAGCAGTACTTC
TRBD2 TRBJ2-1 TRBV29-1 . CSVEGLAGIFNEQFF TGCAGCGTAGAAGGACTAGCGGGAATCTTCAATGAGCAGTTCTTC
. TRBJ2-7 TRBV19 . CASNEGRGSYEQYF TGTGCCAGTAACGAGGGAAGGGGCTCCTACGAGCAGTACTTC
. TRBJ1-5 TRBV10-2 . CATSEQGSVSPQHF TGCGCCACCTCAGAACAAGGCAGTGTGTCCCCCCAGCATTTT
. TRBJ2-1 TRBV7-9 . CAPEEYNEQFF TGTGCCCCAGAGGAGTACAATGAGCAGTTCTTC
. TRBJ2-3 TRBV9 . CASSVGVDTQYF TGTGCCAGCAGCGTAGGAGTGGATACGCAGTATTTT
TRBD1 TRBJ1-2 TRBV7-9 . CASSLGVTGANYGYTF TGTGCCAGCAGCTTAGGGGTGACAGGGGCTAACTATGGCTACACCTTC
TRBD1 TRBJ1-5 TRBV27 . CASSFLQGGQPQHF TGTGCCAGCAGTTTCTTACAGGGGGGTCAGCCCCAGCATTTT
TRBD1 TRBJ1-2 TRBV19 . CASSMDRGQVNGYTF TGTGCCAGTAGTATGGACAGGGGGCAGGTGAATGGCTACACCTTC
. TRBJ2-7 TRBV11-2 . CASSLVRSYEQYF TGTGCCAGCAGCTTAGTCAGGAGCTACGAGCAGTACTTC
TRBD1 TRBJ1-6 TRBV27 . CASSYGQGGYNSPLHF TGTGCCAGCAGTTACGGACAGGGGGGCTATAATTCACCCCTCCACTTT
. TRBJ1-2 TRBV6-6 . CASSYSEAYPTTGYTF TGTGCCAGCAGTTACTCGGAGGCCTACCCTACCACTGGCTACACCTTC
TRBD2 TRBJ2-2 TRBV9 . CASSVATGTSGGANTGELFF TGTGCCAGCAGCGTAGCTACTGGGACTAGCGGCGGGGCGAACACCGGGGAGCTGTTTTTT
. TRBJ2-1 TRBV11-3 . CASSVVGVPRDNEQFF TGTGCCAGCAGCGTGGTGGGGGTGCCCCGGGACAATGAGCAGTTCTTC
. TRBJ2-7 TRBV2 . CASTLGIYEQYF TGTGCCAGCACTTTAGGGATATACGAGCAGTACTTC